This T cell receptor beta chain came from a study of beta chain features in type 1 diabetes. Whole-study results and caveats: Across all four CD4+ subsets, people with type 1 diabetes showed modestly shorter TCRB CDR3s. HLA effects on TCRB rearrangement stayed unresolved here. Healthy donors had naive, central memory and Treg TCRB repertoires that appeared less similar than those seen among patients.

As every portion of the isolated RNA was reverse transcribed, the sequencing read expressed TCRB transcripts. TCRdb's table, derived via immunoSEQ multiplex PCR, lists solely in-frame clones and lacks some. Of more than 300,000 clones in the sample, 8% to 10% are singletons; the top ten hold less than 0.65%. The CDR3 consists of 15 residues. CDR1 is MGHRA, CDR2 YSYEKL, per germline. Sampling consisted of one heparinised blood draw per donor, averaging around 100 mL. Sorting that relied on CD45RO/CCR7/CD25/CD127/CD95/CD27 yielded CD4+ naive, central memory, regulatory and stem cell-like memory cells. About this clone: Its antigen is still unknown. The germline gene is not matched at one end of the junction; a read error may be the cause.

The source of this sequence is a man aged 25-45 years with type 1 diabetes. The specimen sequenced was central memory CD4+ T cells from blood. The chain joins TRBV4-1 to TRBJ1-2; TRBD1 aligns across 7 bases. CDR3 in amino acids: CASSPGTVTNYGYTF. In DNA form, the CDR3 reads TGTGCCAGCAGCCCCGGGACAGTAACTAACTATGGCTACACCTTC.